The sequence of this T cell receptor beta chain was determined in a study of cytomegalovirus exposure and HLA in healthy donors. Study outcomes and limitations: Through in vitro validation, a few CMV-associated chains were shown to be specific for CMV antigens. Accurate HLA-A and HLA-B prediction from TCR beta sequences was reported for most subjects.

Comment on this clone: The target antigen is unknown.

The PCR was carried out with 60 Vbeta primers and 13 Jbeta primers. Produced via immunoSEQ multiplex PCR; TCRdb's table is partial and in-frame only. The sample has under 150,000 clones, 80% seen once. This CDR3 spans 17 amino acids. Germline V CDR1 and CDR2: SGHAT, FQNNGV. J lost 0 bases, V lost 1 base, and 5 bases had no gene match. This sequence was found in a male donor in good health and CMV-seronegative. The chain uses TRBV11-2 and TRBJ2-5; 10 bases are shared with TRBD2. The sequenced material came from PBMCs. Here the CDR3 reads CASSLGLLAGNQETQYF. As DNA, the CDR3 is TGTGCCAGCAGCTTAGGCCTACTAGCGGGGAACCAAGAGACCCAGTACTTC.